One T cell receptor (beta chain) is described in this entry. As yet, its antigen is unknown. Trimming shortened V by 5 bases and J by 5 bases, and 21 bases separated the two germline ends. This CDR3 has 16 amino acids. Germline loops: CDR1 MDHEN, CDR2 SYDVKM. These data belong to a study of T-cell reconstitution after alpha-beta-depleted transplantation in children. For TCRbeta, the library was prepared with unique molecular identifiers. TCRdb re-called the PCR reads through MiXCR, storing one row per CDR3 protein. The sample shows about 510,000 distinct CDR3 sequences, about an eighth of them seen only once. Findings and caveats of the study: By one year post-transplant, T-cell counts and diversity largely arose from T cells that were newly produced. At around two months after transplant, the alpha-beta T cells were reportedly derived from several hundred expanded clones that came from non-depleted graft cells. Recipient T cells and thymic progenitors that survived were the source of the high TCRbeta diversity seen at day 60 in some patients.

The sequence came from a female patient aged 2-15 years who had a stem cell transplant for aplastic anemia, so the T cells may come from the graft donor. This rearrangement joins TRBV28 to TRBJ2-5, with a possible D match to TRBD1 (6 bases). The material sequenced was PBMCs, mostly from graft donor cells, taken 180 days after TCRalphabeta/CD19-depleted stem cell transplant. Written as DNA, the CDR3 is TGTGCCAGCAGTCTCCTTATGGGTCAAGACAGGGAGACCCAGTACTTC. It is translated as CASSLLMGQDRETQYF.